This TCR beta chain was captured by sequencing in a study of circulating and synovial CD4+ cells in juvenile arthritis. CDR3 length equals 20 residues. Trimming cost V 0 bases and J 2 bases; bases outside gene matches: 12. Germline lookup yields CDR1 SGHTS and CDR2 YDEGEE. The assay was immunoSEQ multiplex PCR, and TCRdb's table has in-frame clones only and misses some. The table includes about 32,000 clones, about 95% detected once. Sequencing used CD4+ T cells from blood. The rearrangement joins TRBV5-8 to TRBJ2-7, with 15 bases fitting TRBD2. The clonotype originates from a human donor with juvenile idiopathic arthritis. CDR3 bases: TGTGCCAGCAGCTTGGCGGCAGGACTAGCGGGGGGGACATCCCCCTACGAGCAGTACTTC. Its protein product is CASSLAAGLAGGTSPYEQYF.